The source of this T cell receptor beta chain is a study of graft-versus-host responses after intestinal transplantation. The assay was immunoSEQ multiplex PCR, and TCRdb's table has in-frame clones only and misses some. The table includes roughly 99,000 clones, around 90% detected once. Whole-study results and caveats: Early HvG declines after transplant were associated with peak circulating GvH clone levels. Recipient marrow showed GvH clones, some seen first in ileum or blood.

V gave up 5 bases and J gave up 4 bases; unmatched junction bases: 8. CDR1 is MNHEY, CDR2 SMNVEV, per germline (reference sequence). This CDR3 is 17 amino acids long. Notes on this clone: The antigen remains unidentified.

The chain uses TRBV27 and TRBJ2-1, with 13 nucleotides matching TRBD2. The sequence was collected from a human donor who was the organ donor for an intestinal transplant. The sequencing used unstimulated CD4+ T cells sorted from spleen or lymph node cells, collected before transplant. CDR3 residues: CASSGPGLAGLYNEQFF. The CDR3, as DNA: TGTGCCAGCAGTGGGCCGGGACTAGCGGGACTGTACAATGAGCAGTTCTTC.